This T cell receptor (beta chain) derives from a study of cytomegalovirus exposure and HLA in healthy donors. The study's findings and limits: Excluded: some indistinguishable V segments such as TRBV6-2 and TRBV6-3. The study put under 200 TCR beta chains on its list as cytomegalovirus-associated. Common viral pathogens were later found to be apparently linked to several of the most significant clusters. Differences between HLA loci emerged in a later analysis of TCR association rates, with DRB1 most and HLA-C fewest.

The CDR3 is 16 amino acids. Germline V gene sequence: CDR1 SEHNR, CDR2 FQNEAQ (reference sequence). The V segment lost 4 bases and the J segment 7 bases; nucleotides outside the gene matches: 12. Note on this clone: What it binds is not known.

Use of 60 Vbeta and 13 Jbeta primers characterized the PCR. Data came from immunoSEQ multiplex PCR; TCRdb stores just in-frame clones and leaves some out. The sample has some 200,000 clones. The chain is built from TRBV7-9 and TRBJ2-2; 7 bases align to TRBD2. The clonotype was recovered from a girl aged 2-15 years in good health and CMV-seropositive. What was sequenced was PBMCs. The CDR3 DNA is TGTGCCAGCAGCTCCTCAACGGGAGGTCGCGACGGGGAGCTGTTTTTT. Its translation: CASSSSTGGRDGELFF.